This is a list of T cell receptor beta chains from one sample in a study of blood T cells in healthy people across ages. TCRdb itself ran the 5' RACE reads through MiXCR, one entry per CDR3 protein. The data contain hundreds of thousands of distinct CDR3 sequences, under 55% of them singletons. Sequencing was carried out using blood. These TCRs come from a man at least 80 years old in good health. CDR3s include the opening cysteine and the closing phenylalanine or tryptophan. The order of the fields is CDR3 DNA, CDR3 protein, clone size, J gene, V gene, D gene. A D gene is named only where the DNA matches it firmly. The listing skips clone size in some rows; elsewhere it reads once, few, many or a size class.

CDR3 DNA: TGCAGCGTTGTGGACAGGGGGCCGGTAGCTTTCTTT; CDR3 protein: CSVVDRGPVAFF; clone size: few; J gene: TRBJ1-1; V gene: TRBV29-1; D gene: TRBD1
CDR3 DNA: TGTGCCAGCGGCCCTTCTAACACAGGGACCCAGTACTTC; CDR3 protein: CASGPSNTGTQYF; clone size: few; J gene: TRBJ2-5; V gene: TRBV7-2; D gene: -
CDR3 DNA: TGCAGTGCTACCACCACGTGGGGGGGCACAGATACGCAGTATTTT; CDR3 protein: CSATTTWGGTDTQYF; clone size: many; J gene: TRBJ2-3; V gene: TRBV20-1; D gene: -
CDR3 DNA: TGTGCCATCAGTGATCTTCCGGGGGCAGTCACTGAAGCTTTCTTT; CDR3 protein: CAISDLPGAVTEAFF; clone size: -; J gene: TRBJ1-1; V gene: TRBV10-3; D gene: -
CDR3 DNA: TGTGCCAGCAGTCGGACACCTCAAGAGACCCAGTACTTC; CDR3 protein: CASSRTPQETQYF; clone size: few; J gene: TRBJ2-5; V gene: TRBV6-5; D gene: -
CDR3 DNA: TGTGCCAGCAGCCCAAGCATGGACAGGGATCGGTACGAGCAGTACTTC; CDR3 protein: CASSPSMDRDRYEQYF; clone size: few; J gene: TRBJ2-7; V gene: TRBV7-2; D gene: TRBD1
CDR3 DNA: TGCAGCCCCAGACAGGACGTCCACGAGCAGTACTTC; CDR3 protein: CSPRQDVHEQYF; clone size: -; J gene: TRBJ2-7; V gene: TRBV29-1; D gene: -
CDR3 DNA: TGTGCCAGCAGCGAAGGACCCGGGACTAGCGGGACGAATGAGCAGTTCTTC; CDR3 protein: CASSEGPGTSGTNEQFF; clone size: many; J gene: TRBJ2-1; V gene: TRBV4-2; D gene: TRBD2
CDR3 DNA: TGCAGCGTTGACCACCGGACCCAGTACTTC; CDR3 protein: CSVDHRTQYF; clone size: -; J gene: TRBJ2-5; V gene: TRBV29-1; D gene: -
CDR3 DNA: TGTGCCAGCAGGGACGAACAGGGGGCCGGCAATGAGCAGTACTTC; CDR3 protein: CASRDEQGAGNEQYF; clone size: -; J gene: TRBJ2-5; V gene: TRBV6-6; D gene: TRBD1
CDR3 DNA: TGTGCCAACAGCTCCGAGGGGAGCGGCTACACCTTC; CDR3 protein: CANSSEGSGYTF; clone size: -; J gene: TRBJ1-2; V gene: TRBV7-9; D gene: -